The entry below gives a single T cell receptor beta chain sequence along with its context. Its specificity is not known. This sample stems from a study of radiotherapy plus CTLA-4 blockade in lung cancer. The data were produced by immunoSEQ multiplex PCR, yet TCRdb's version contains in-frame clones alone and is incomplete. The sample yields about 73,000 clones, roughly 84% seen once. General study points: Early shifts in blood T cell clones, with interferon-beta, reportedly predicted response best. TCR clones from tumors expanded in blood after radiotherapy plus ipilimumab.

The sample was peripheral blood, taken from a patient treated with radiotherapy plus ipilimumab. The origin of this receptor is a human donor with non-small cell lung cancer that progressed on radiotherapy plus ipilimumab.

The CDR3 DNA reads TGTGCCTGGACCTCCAGGGGGGAGACTGAAGCTTTCTTT. Its translation: CAWTSRGETEAFF. This sequence joins TRBV30 and TRBJ1-1; 7 bases line up with TRBD1. After removal of 4 bases from V and 5 bases from J, the junction contained 7 bases not matched to a gene. Germline loops: CDR1 GTSNPN, CDR2 SVGIG (reference sequence). The CDR3 totals 13 residues.